The TCR beta chain under discussion was sequenced for a study of T cells in Graves' hyperthyroidism and ophthalmopathy. Study in general: At the time of initial diagnosis and before any treatment, peripheral blood was collected. The study, taken as a whole, reports: Ophthalmopathy and stable hyperthyroidism were separated by a 13 V-J model. Blood also carried most thyroid clonotypes expanded above 0.001.

Many counts were recorded for this clonotype. The antigen remains undetermined. It was RNA transcripts that yielded the amplified TCR beta CDR3 regions. RT-PCR in the first round (using the HTBI primer set) targeted the TCR CDR3. MiXCR, applied by TCRdb to the multiplex PCR reads, yields one record per CDR3 protein. The profile shows fewer than 500,000 distinct CDR3 sequences, roughly 15% of them singletons. The CDR3 runs 12 residues. V lost 5 bases to trimming and J lost 5 bases, with 9 bases between them. CDR1 and CDR2 from the germline V gene are LGHDT and YNNKEL (reference sequence). PBMCs stemmed from less than 13 ml fresh peripheral blood.

The sample was blood. The TCR sequence derives from a woman between 25 and 40 years old with Graves' ophthalmopathy. This chain links TRBV3-1 with TRBJ2-5; possible D gene TRBD2, 5 bases. CDR3 sequence reads: CASSYKRETQYF. The CDR3 DNA sequence: TGTGCCAGCAGCTACAAGCGGGAGACCCAGTACTTC.